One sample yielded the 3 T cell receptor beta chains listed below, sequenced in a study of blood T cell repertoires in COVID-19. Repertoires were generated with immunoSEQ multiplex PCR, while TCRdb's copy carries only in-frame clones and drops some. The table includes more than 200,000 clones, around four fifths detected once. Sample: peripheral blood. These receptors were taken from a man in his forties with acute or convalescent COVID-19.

The DNA for the CDR3 is TGTGCCAGCAGCATGGACTCTTTGAGCACAGATACGCAGTATTTT. Translation: CASSMDSLSTDTQYF. The J gene is TRBJ2-3, the V gene TRBV7-9; tentatively, D is TRBD2 (5 bases). V was cut by 5 bases and J by 0 bases, with 12 bases left in between. This CDR3 has 15 amino acids. The germline gives CDR1 SEHNR, CDR2 FQNEAQ (reference sequence).

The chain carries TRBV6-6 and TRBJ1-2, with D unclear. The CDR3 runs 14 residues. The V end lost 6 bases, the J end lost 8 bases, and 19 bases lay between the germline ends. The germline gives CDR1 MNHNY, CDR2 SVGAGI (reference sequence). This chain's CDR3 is CASSPLLSVGGYTF. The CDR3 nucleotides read TGTGCCAGCAGCCCGTTATTATCCGTCGGGGGCTACACCTTC.

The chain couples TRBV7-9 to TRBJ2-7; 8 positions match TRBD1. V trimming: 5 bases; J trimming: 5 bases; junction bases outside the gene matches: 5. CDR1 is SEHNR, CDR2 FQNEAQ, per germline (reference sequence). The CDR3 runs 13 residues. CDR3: CASSRTGNHEQYF. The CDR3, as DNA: TGTGCCAGCAGCCGGACAGGGAACCACGAGCAGTACTTC. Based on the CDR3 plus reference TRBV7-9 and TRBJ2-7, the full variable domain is DTGVSQNPRHKITKRGQNVTFRCDPISEHNRLYWYRQTLGQGPEFLTYFQNEAQLEKSRLLSDRFSAERPKGSFSTLEIQRTEQGDSAMYLCASSRTGNHEQYFGPGTRLTVT.